This T cell receptor (beta chain) was sequenced during a study of long-term antiretroviral therapy in people with HIV. V gave up 3 bases and J gave up 3 bases, with 18 bases separating them. Germline CDR1 reads GTSNPN; CDR2 reads SVGIG (reference sequence). The CDR3 has 15 amino acids. The assay used was immunoSEQ (version v3.0), run at survey level. Sequencing aimed at 40,000-50,000 T-cell genomes per sample. This table comes from immunoSEQ multiplex PCR, and its TCRdb copy is limited to in-frame clones, with some not included. The sample lists 24,000 or so clones, around four fifths occurring once. In this sample, this clone turned up once.

This clonotype was obtained from a man under 40 with HIV. This chain links TRBV30 with TRBJ2-7, with a tentative D call TRBD2 (6 bases). The starting material was unsorted PBMCs, obtained around 4.3 years after starting antiretroviral therapy. CDR3 nucleotides: TGTGCCTGGAGCGGTGCAGGGAGTAGCGGCTACGAGCAGTACTTC. It specifies CAWSGAGSSGYEQYF.